This T cell receptor (beta chain) is from a study of spatial heterogeneity in lung cancer. At the level of the study: In raw reads, more than 8.5 appearances on average were recorded for each unique TCR and UMI combination.

V lost 4 bases to trimming and J lost 4 bases; unmatched junction nucleotides: 5. This CDR3 has 14 amino acids. Per the germline V gene, CDR1 is MNHEY and CDR2 is SVGAGI. This clonotype has a handful of counts. Its cognate antigen is unknown. The time point here: sample taken at primary tumor resection. Unsorted whole RNA samples from tumor, nontumor lung or frozen PBMC were sequenced. There were 70 to 80 donors, all of them untreated patients with early-stage non-small cell lung cancer. Single TCR cDNA molecules each had their own unique molecular identifier. TCRdb analysed the 5' RACE reads with MiXCR anew, one entry per CDR3 protein. This sample has more than 65,000 distinct CDR3 sequences, with about 12% found just once. Study-wide points: Blood carried ubiquitous expanded tumor TCRs more at resection than follow-up.

This TCR was sampled from a male donor with early-stage non-small cell lung cancer. The chain couples TRBV6-5 to TRBJ2-5, with 8 nucleotides matching TRBD1. Material: PBMCs, obtained at surgery. This CDR3 is CASSSRTGRETQYF. The CDR3 nucleotides read TGTGCCAGCAGTTCCCGGACAGGGCGAGAGACCCAGTACTTC.